The T cell receptor beta chain under discussion was sequenced for a study of breast tumors, draining lymph nodes, adjacent tissues. In this sample, this clonotype turned up many times. Its antigen remains unidentified. The germline CDR1 and CDR2 sequences are SGHTS and YDEGEE. This CDR3 is 15 amino acids long. Trimming took 0 bases from V and 0 from J, leaving 7 bases between them. The lymph nodes were axillary draining lymph nodes from breast cancer patients. Via MiXCR, TCRdb re-called the multiplex PCR reads, giving one row per CDR3 protein. The repertoire holds about 230,000 distinct CDR3 sequences, with 32% as singletons. Study observations and caveats: Tumor repertoires ranked between lymph nodes and nontumor tissue in diversity, with V and J gene preferences. That most tumor T cells come from lymph nodes remained unproven. The data were judged consistent with most tumor T cells coming from lymph node and expanding in tumor. Tumor and nontumor repertoires were significantly more similar in luminal-like than in basal-like breast cancer.

The material sequenced was axillary lymph node tissue. The chain carries TRBV5-8 and TRBJ1-5; D is unclear. This sequence originates from a female donor with breast cancer. Some clones in this sample may be carry-over from other donors' samples. CDR3 loop: CASSLVTHSNQPQHF. In nucleotides, the CDR3 is TGTGCCAGCAGCTTGGTTACGCATAGCAATCAGCCCCAGCATTTT.